This note documents a single TCR beta chain sequence. The antigen remains unidentified. It was with unique molecular identifiers that the TCRbeta library was prepared. TCRdb re-derived calls from the PCR reads in MiXCR, one entry per CDR3 protein. The table includes about a million distinct CDR3 sequences, 25% to 35% detected once. The entry originates in a study of T-cell reconstitution after alpha-beta-depleted transplantation in children. This CDR3 comprises 16 residues. V was clipped by 1 base and J by 4 bases, with 13 bases between them. CDR1 is KGHSH and CDR2 is LQKENI in the germline V gene. Study-level results: After transplant, high TCRbeta diversity at day 60 in some patients arose from surviving recipient T cells and thymic progenitors. Reportedly, roughly two months post-transplant, alpha-beta T cells arose from several hundred expanded graft clones. One year after transplant, T-cell counts and diversity came mostly from newly produced T cells.

The chain is built from TRBV18 and TRBJ2-2; D call uncertain. This sequence was found in a boy less than two years old who had a stem cell transplant for SCID, so the T cells may come from the graft donor. The sample was PBMCs, mostly from graft donor cells, taken 360 days after TCRalphabeta/CD19-depleted stem cell transplant. CDR3 residues: CASSPLVPRSTGELFF. CDR3 in DNA: TGTGCCAGCTCACCACTTGTTCCCAGAAGCACCGGGGAGCTGTTTTTT.